Each of the 6 T cell receptor beta chains below was sequenced from the same sample in a study of cytomegalovirus exposure and HLA in healthy donors. With 60 Vbeta and 13 Jbeta primers, the PCR was carried out. Assay: immunoSEQ multiplex PCR; the TCRdb copy retains only in-frame clones and omits some. The sample records over 100,000 clones, around 10% being singletons. The sequencing sample was made of PBMCs. The source is a middle-aged man in good health and CMV-seropositive.

The table lists this clone with a few counts. The rearrangement uses TRBV9 and TRBJ2-2; 10 bases match TRBD1. Germline V gene lookup returns CDR1 SGDLS and CDR2 YYNGEE. The CDR3 runs 19 residues. V lost 0 bases to trimming and J lost 0 bases; unmatched junction nucleotides: 8. CDR3 nucleotide sequence: TGTGCCAGCAGCGTAGAAGGGACAGGGGTCTTCGCGAACACCGGGGAGCTGTTTTTT. It translates to CASSVEGTGVFANTGELFF.

The chain combines TRBV21-1 with TRBJ2-5; whether TRBD2, the table's D call, matches the DNA was not checked. TRBV21-1 is a pseudogene segment. This CDR3 region has 17 residues. CDR3 sequence: CASSKEWCGRPIGTQYF. DNA for the CDR3: TGTGCCAGCAGCAAAGAGTGGTGCGGGAGACCTATTGGGACCCAGTACTTC.

This clone has more than one count but fewer than ten. This chain links TRBV11-1 with TRBJ2-2; D unresolved. Germline CDR1 and CDR2: SGHAT and FQDESV (reference sequence). CDR3 size: 15 residues. V shed 3 bases and J shed 0 bases, with 8 bases lying between them. Written as DNA, the CDR3 is TGTGCCAGCAGCTTCCGCGTCGCGAACACCGGGGAGCTGTTTTTT. Protein: CASSFRVANTGELFF.

This clone was seen a few times. This chain joins TRBV4-1 and TRBJ2-3, with 16 bases aligning to TRBD2. Germline CDR1 and CDR2: MGHRA and YSYEKL. CDR3 length: 20 residues. J lost 2 bases, V lost 3 bases, and 11 bases had no gene match. Here the CDR3 DNA reads TGCGCCAGCAGCCACATCGAAATGGGACTAGCGGGAGGGTACACAGATACGCAGTATTTT. It codes for CASSHIEMGLAGGYTDTQYF.

V is TRBV7-3 and J is TRBJ1-5; D remains unclear. With 0 bases removed from V and 4 bases from J, the gap between germline ends came to 4 bases. From germline, CDR1 is SGHTA and CDR2 FQGTGA. This CDR3 comprises 13 residues. The CDR3 reads CASSLTANQPQHF. The CDR3 region has the DNA TGTGCCAGCAGCTTAACGGCAAATCAGCCCCAGCATTTT. Drawing the rest from reference TRBV7-3 and TRBJ1-5, the complete variable domain is GAGVSQTPSNKVTEKGKYVELRCDPISGHTALYWYRQSLGQGPEFLIYFQGTGAADDSGLPNDRFFAVRPEGSVSTLKIQRTERGDSAVYLCASSLTANQPQHFGDGTRLSIL.

The chain has TRBV9 and TRBJ2-6; no clear D. V lost 4 bases and J lost 1, with 6 bases in between. The CDR3 is 14 amino acids. Germline V CDR1 and CDR2: SGDLS, YYNGEE. The CDR3 loop is CASSPLSGANVLTF. Written as DNA, the CDR3 is TGTGCCAGCAGCCCTCTATCTGGGGCCAACGTCCTGACTTTC.